This TCR beta chain came from a study of blood T cell repertoires in COVID-19. Overall study context: Acute and convalescent COVID-19 specimens originated in the United States, Italy and Spain. T cells, B-cell-depleted T cells, or PBMCs provided the cDNA or gDNA that served as material.

Authors' data handling: Nucleated cell number was recorded as an estimate derived from reference gene primer amplification. The repertoire was sequenced with immunoSEQ multiplex PCR; TCRdb's copy has only in-frame clones and lacks some. V, J and clone size reflect that table, while D and trimming were determined from the DNA. Of more than 20,000 clones listed, 85% to 90% are singletons. Germline lookup yields CDR1 KGHSH and CDR2 LQKENI. The V segment lost 0 bases and the J segment 0 bases; nucleotides outside the gene matches: 26. The CDR3 is made up of 23 amino acids. The sequenced sample was peripheral blood. The origin of this receptor is a woman in her sixties with active COVID-19. The chain has TRBV18 and TRBJ2-7; the match to TRBD2 covers 7 bases. CDR3 bases: TGTGCCAGCTCACCACCGAGGTTGCCAAAAGATCTTCTAGCGGACCCGACCTCCTACGAGCAGTACTTC. Amino acids: CASSPPRLPKDLLADPTSYEQYF. Variable domain in full (rest from reference TRBV18 and TRBJ2-7): NAGVMQNPRHLVRRRGQEARLRCSPMKGHSHVYWYRQLPEEGLKFMVYLQKENIIDESGMPKERFSAEFPKEGPSILRIQQVVRGDSAAYFCASSPPRLPKDLLADPTSYEQYFGPGTRLTVT.